This T cell receptor (beta chain) was recovered during a study of T-cell reconstitution after alpha-beta-depleted transplantation in children (dated by TCRdb to 2016 to 2018). For the wider study: Using TCR repertoire profiling, the study quantitatively followed how T-cell immune reconstitution unfolded in children after TCRalphabeta/CD19-depleted allogeneic hematopoietic cell transplantation.

This clonotype was observed a handful of times. Its specific antigen is unknown. The input lacks base qualities; no much larger clone sits a single base away. The CDR3 spans 16 residues, from the cysteine through the phenylalanine. Just the 48-base CDR3 DNA is kept, in frame starting at base 1. The germline V gene gives CDR1 as SGHVS and CDR2 as FNYEAQ. V gives up 1 base and J gives up 1 base, and the segment between their germline ends measures 12 bases. The library was produced with PCR. The data were produced on an Illumina HiSeq 2500. Molecular barcoding was employed in the preparation of TCR libraries, with unique molecular identifiers being used to normalize TCRbeta repertoire quantification. Through fastp at Q25 and MiXCR, TCRdb rebuilt clones from the public reads, retaining in-frame beta chains. When rows share a CDR3 protein, they turn into one entry using the most common DNA and genes. The sample table contains roughly 400,000 distinct CDR3 sequences; only one count was recorded for around 20% of them. The ten largest clones take up about 3.8% of the sample.

The input for sequencing was PBMCs from the stem cell graft donor, taken from the stem cell graft. This clonotype was obtained from a human donor who donated a stem cell graft to a child with acute myeloid leukemia. Recombination connected TRBV7-6 to TRBJ2-3, and perhaps TRBD2 as D gene, on 6 matching bases. In nucleotides, the sequence is TGTGCCAGCAGCTTAGACACTAGCTGGGGCACAGATACGCAGTATTTT. The encoded protein is CASSLDTSWGTDTQYF.